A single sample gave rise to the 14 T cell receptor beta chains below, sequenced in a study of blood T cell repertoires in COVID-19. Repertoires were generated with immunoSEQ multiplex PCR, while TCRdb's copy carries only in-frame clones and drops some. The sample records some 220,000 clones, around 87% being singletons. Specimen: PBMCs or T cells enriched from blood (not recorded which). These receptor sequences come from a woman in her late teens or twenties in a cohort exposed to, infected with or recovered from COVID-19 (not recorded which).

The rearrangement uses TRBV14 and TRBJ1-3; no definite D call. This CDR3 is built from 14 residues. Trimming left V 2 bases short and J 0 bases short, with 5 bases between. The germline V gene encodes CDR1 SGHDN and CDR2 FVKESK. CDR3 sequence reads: CASSQSGSGNTIYF. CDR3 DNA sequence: TGTGCCAGCAGCCAATCAGGCTCTGGAAACACCATATATTTT.

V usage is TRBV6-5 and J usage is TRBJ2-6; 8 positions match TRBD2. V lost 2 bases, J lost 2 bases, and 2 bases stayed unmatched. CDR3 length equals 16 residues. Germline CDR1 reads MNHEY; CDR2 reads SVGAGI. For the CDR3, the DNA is TGTGCCAGCAGTTACAACGGGGGGGCTGGGGCCAACGTCCTGACTTTC. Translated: CASSYNGGAGANVLTF.

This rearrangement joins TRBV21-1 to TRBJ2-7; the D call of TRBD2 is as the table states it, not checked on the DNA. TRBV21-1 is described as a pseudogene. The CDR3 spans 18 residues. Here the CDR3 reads CASSLKKELKLLSYEQYF. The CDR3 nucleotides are TGTGCCAGCAGCCTTAAGAAGGAACTAAAACTCCTCTCCTACGAGCAGTACTTC.

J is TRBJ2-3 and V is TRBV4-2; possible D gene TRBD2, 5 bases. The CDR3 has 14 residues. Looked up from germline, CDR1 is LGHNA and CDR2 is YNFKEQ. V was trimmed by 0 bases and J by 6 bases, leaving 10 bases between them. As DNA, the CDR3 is TGTGCCAGCAGCCAAGACATTGGGGAGGATACGCAGTATTTT. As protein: CASSQDIGEDTQYF.

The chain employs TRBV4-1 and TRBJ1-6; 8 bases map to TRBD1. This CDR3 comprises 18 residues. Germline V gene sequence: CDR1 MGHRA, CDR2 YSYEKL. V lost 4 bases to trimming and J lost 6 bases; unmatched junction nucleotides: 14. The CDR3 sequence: CASSRDRGGARGNSPLHF. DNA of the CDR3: TGCGCCAGCAGCCGCGACAGGGGCGGAGCGAGGGGTAATTCACCCCTCCACTTT.

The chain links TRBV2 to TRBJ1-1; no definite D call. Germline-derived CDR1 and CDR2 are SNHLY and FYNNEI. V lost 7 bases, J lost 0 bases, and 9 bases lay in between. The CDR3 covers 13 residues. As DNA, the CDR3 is TGTGCCAGCAAAGGCGGTATGAACACTGAAGCTTTCTTT. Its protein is CASKGGMNTEAFF.

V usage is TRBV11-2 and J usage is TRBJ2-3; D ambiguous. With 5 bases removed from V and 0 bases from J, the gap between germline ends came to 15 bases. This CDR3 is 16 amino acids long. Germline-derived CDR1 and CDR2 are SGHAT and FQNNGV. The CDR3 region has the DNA TGTGCCAGCAGCGCCTACTCGCGTCCTAGCACAGATACGCAGTATTTT. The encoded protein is CASSAYSRPSTDTQYF. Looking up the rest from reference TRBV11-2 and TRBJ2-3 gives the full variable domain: EAGVAQSPRYKIIEKRQSVAFWCNPISGHATLYWYQQILGQGPKLLIQFQNNGVVDDSQLPKDRFSAERLKGVDSTLKIQPAKLEDSAVYLCASSAYSRPSTDTQYFGPGTRLTVL.

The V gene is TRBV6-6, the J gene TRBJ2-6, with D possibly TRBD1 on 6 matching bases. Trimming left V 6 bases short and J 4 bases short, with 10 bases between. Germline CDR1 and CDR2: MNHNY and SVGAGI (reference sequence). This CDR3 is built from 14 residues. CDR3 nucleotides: TGTGCCAGCAGCCTGGGGGCCGGGGCCAACGTCCTGACTTTC. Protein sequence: CASSLGAGANVLTF.

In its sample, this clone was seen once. CDR3 in amino acids: CASSRGGFETQYF. Written as DNA, the CDR3 is TGTGCCAGCAGCAGAGGCGGGTTCGAGACCCAGTACTTC. This chain connects TRBV11-2 to TRBJ2-5; possibly TRBD2 for D (5 bases). V was clipped by 5 bases and J by 5 bases, with 12 bases between them. CDR3 length: 13 residues. The germline gives CDR1 SGHAT, CDR2 FQNNGV. Filled out from reference TRBV11-2 and TRBJ2-5, the complete variable domain reads EAGVAQSPRYKIIEKRQSVAFWCNPISGHATLYWYQQILGQGPKLLIQFQNNGVVDDSQLPKDRFSAERLKGVDSTLKIQPAKLEDSAVYLCASSRGGFETQYFGPGTRLLVL.

The CDR3 protein is CASSQVGRFLGYTF. In DNA form, the CDR3 reads TGTGCCAGCAGCCAAGTGGGCCGTTTCCTGGGCTACACCTTC. The chain couples TRBV3-1 (or the pseudogene TRBV3-2) to TRBJ1-2, with D unresolved. V was trimmed by 1 base and J by 8 bases, leaving 14 bases between them. Germline-derived CDR1 and CDR2 are LGHDT and YNNKEL (reference sequence). CDR3 length: 14 amino acids.

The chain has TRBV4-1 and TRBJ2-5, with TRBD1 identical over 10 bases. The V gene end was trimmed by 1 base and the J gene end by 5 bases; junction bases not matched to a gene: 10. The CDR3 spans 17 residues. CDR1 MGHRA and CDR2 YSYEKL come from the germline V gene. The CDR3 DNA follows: TGCGCCAGCAGCCAAGGATCCAGACAGGGGGCATTCGAGACCCAGTACTTC. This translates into CASSQGSRQGAFETQYF.

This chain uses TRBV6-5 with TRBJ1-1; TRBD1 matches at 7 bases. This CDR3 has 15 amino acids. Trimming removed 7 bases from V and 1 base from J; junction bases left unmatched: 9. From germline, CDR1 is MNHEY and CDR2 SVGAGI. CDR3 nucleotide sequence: TGTGCCAGCAACGAGGGGGCAGGGGCGAACACTGAAGCTTTCTTT. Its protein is CASNEGAGANTEAFF.

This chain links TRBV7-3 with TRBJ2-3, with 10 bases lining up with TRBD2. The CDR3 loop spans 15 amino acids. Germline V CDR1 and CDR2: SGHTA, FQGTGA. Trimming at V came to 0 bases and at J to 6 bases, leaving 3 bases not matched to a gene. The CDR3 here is CASSLTLAGADTQYF. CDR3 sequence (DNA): TGTGCCAGCAGCTTAACCCTAGCGGGAGCGGATACGCAGTATTTT. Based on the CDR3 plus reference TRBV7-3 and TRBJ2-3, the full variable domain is GAGVSQTPSNKVTEKGKYVELRCDPISGHTALYWYRQSLGQGPEFLIYFQGTGAADDSGLPNDRFFAVRPEGSVSTLKIQRTERGDSAVYLCASSLTLAGADTQYFGPGTRLTVL.

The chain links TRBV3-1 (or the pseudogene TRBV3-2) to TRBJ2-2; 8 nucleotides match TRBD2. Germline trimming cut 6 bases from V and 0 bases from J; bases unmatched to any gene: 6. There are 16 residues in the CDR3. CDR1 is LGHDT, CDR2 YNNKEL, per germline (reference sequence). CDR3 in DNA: TGTGCCAGCAGGAAACAAGCGGGAGCGAACACCGGGGAGCTGTTTTTT. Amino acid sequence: CASRKQAGANTGELFF.